This is a list of T cell receptor beta chains from one sample in a study of identifying expanded T cells in peripheral blood. Using immunoSEQ multiplex PCR, the repertoire was profiled, and TCRdb retains in-frame clones only, with some absent. The data contain approximately 100,000 clones, around 85% of them singletons. The sample was blood. Receptor source: a person aged 18 to 75 in good health. The conserved cysteine and the conserved F or W are not part of the CDR3 here.

CDR3aa: ASSSQRTGRFENTIY
v_gene: TRBV7-9

CDR3aa: SVEDWTSGIYEQY
v_gene: TRBV29-1

CDR3aa: ASSDRDRGHNQPQH
v_gene: TRBV19

CDR3aa: ASSFNDRVDYEQF
v_gene: TRBV5-1

CDR3aa: ASNLEGQGMNTEAF
v_gene: TRBV5-4

CDR3aa: ASSFLREATGELF
v_gene: TRBV7-9

CDR3aa: ASSSFMEGRTEAF
v_gene: TRBV13

CDR3aa: ASSQERGAAYEQY
v_gene: TRBV4-3

CDR3aa: ASSPRLAGYTDTQY
v_gene: TRBV7-9

CDR3aa: ASSIKPGTGGIQY
v_gene: TRBV6-5

CDR3aa: ASRRIGVETQY
v_gene: TRBV6-5

CDR3aa: ASSLASLAGARDEQF
v_gene: TRBV7-6

CDR3aa: ASSRQGGAAEF
v_gene: TRBV7-9

CDR3aa: ASHEGIRNSPLH
v_gene: TRBV19

CDR3aa: AISESLQGSYNEQF
v_gene: TRBV10-3

CDR3aa: ASSFSGNTIY
v_gene: TRBV5-1

CDR3aa: ASSGGTVSYEQY
v_gene: TRBV11-1

CDR3aa: ASSFKTGGSGETQY
v_gene: TRBV7-2

CDR3aa: ASSYSGGLQETQY
v_gene: TRBV6-6

CDR3aa: AISEGGQRNYGYT
v_gene: TRBV10-3

CDR3aa: ASSLIDYGYT
v_gene: TRBV7-2

CDR3aa: ASSPRQFSNQPQH
v_gene: TRBV7-8

CDR3aa: ASSPDTGGGYT
v_gene: TRBV5-1

CDR3aa: ASSYGTAGNTIY
v_gene: TRBV6-5

CDR3aa: ASSLGGARGHSYEQY
v_gene: TRBV7-2

CDR3aa: ASSLAGQLTTGELF
v_gene: TRBV5-4

CDR3aa: ASSPRGAGRETQY
v_gene: TRBV13

CDR3aa: ASSLVVGGGAFVQTASTDTQY
v_gene: TRBV28

CDR3aa: ASSQSLANTGELF
v_gene: TRBV4-3

CDR3aa: ASTWRSPNNEQF
v_gene: TRBV6-5

CDR3aa: ASSRRQGMDTQY
v_gene: TRBV2

CDR3aa: ASSSAGARETQY
v_gene: TRBV19

CDR3aa: ASSPRGGSSYNSPLH
v_gene: TRBV11-2

CDR3aa: ASNPPGRRGTQY
v_gene: TRBV28

CDR3aa: ASSWGPQDRDYEQY
v_gene: TRBV7-8

CDR3aa: ASSLYRTFDVWSV
v_gene: TRBV7-8

CDR3aa: ATSRALEGYEQY
v_gene: TRBV15

CDR3aa: ASSLGRSTGELF
v_gene: TRBV7-9

CDR3aa: SVGGGGGRGIGETQY
v_gene: TRBV29-1

CDR3aa: ARSGVGTGGYEQY
v_gene: TRBV7-5

CDR3aa: ASSRSSDTDTQY
v_gene: TRBV28

CDR3aa: ASSLAGYQPQH
v_gene: TRBV7-8

CDR3aa: ASSISSGVVYEQY
v_gene: TRBV19

CDR3aa: ASSGKTGSWTEAF
v_gene: TRBV25-1

CDR3aa: ASSSPLLGIGTNEKLF
v_gene: TRBV11-2

CDR3aa: SVELRDRGSYNEQF
v_gene: TRBV29-1

CDR3aa: ACGTAGTQY
v_gene: TRBV28